The 21 T cell receptor beta chains listed next were all sequenced from one sample in a study of blood T cells in healthy people across ages. The authors ran a second PCR of roughly 6 to 12 cycles using a sample-barcoded 5' primer and a J-beta primer mix. Via MiXCR, TCRdb re-called the 5' RACE reads, giving one row per CDR3 protein. This sample yields over a million distinct CDR3 sequences, of which 35% to 45% are seen a single time; about 3.8% belongs to the top ten. The sample consisted of blood. The receptors were gathered from a woman under 30 in good health.

This clonotype showed up just once. Lacking the conserved final phenylalanine or tryptophan, this CDR3 likely reflects a read error. The chain uses TRBV9 and TRBJ2-4, with 7 bases identical to TRBD2. The J call may be incorrect, as the DNA end agrees better with TRBJ2-7. The germline V gene encodes CDR1 SGDLS and CDR2 YYNGEE. The length of the CDR3 is 15 residues. DNA of the CDR3: TGTGCCAGCAGCGTAGGTCTGGCGGGAGAGCACGAGCAGTACATC. It encodes CASSVGLAGEHEQYI.

This chain joins TRBV4-3 and TRBJ1-2, with TRBD1 as a possible D gene (5 bases). The CDR3 has 15 residues. Germline CDR1 LGHNA, CDR2 YSLEER. V lost 0 bases and J lost 6, with 14 bases in between. In nucleotides, the CDR3 is TGCGCCAGCAGCCAAGATACTGGGTCAGGGAATGGCTACACCTTC. Protein: CASSQDTGSGNGYTF.

The V gene is TRBV7-9, the J gene TRBJ1-1; D gene unclear. The CDR3 is made up of 16 amino acids. Germline V gene lookup returns CDR1 SEHNR and CDR2 FQNEAQ (reference sequence). Deletions cut 0 bases from V and 0 bases from J, with 11 bases between. Here the CDR3 DNA reads TGTGCCAGCAGCTTAGCAGGGAGAGGCATGAACACTGAAGCTTTCTTT. Its translation: CASSLAGRGMNTEAFF. Variable domain in full (rest from reference TRBV7-9 and TRBJ1-1): DTGVSQNPRHKITKRGQNVTFRCDPISEHNRLYWYRQTLGQGPEFLTYFQNEAQLEKSRLLSDRFSAERPKGSFSTLEIQRTEQGDSAMYLCASSLAGRGMNTEAFFGQGTRLTVV.

This sequence joins TRBV10-3 and TRBJ1-5, with TRBD1 as a possible D gene (5 bases). CDR3 length equals 16 residues. V lost 4 bases, J lost 1 base, and 14 bases lay in between. Germline-derived CDR1 and CDR2 are ENHRY and SYGVKD. DNA of the CDR3: TGTGCCATCAGTGGGCAGGGTGAGGGGAGCAATCAGCCCCAGCATTTT. This encodes CAISGQGEGSNQPQHF.

The chain uses TRBV4-3 and TRBJ2-5; D ambiguous. The CDR3 runs to 15 residues. Germline loops: CDR1 LGHNA, CDR2 YSLEER. V was shortened by 0 bases and J by 5 bases, with 13 bases between the two germline ends. The CDR3 nucleotides are TGCGCCAGCAGCCAAGACCGTGGGGTCGGCGAGACCCAGTACTTC. The encoded protein is CASSQDRGVGETQYF.

This clonotype was recorded many times. The chain joins TRBV15 to TRBJ2-3; D remains ambiguous. This CDR3 is built from 16 residues. CDR1 is LNHNV, CDR2 YYDKDF, per germline (reference sequence). Trimming removed 1 base at V and 1 base at J, with 12 bases between. In DNA, the CDR3 is TGTGCCACCAGCAGAGCCGTCCAATCAGGCACAGATACGCAGTATTTT. Translated: CATSRAVQSGTDTQYF.

This clonotype came up many times. The chain employs TRBV4-3 and TRBJ2-1; D possibly corresponds to TRBD1 (6 bases). The germline CDR1 and CDR2 sequences are LGHNA and YSLEER. The length of the CDR3 is 15 residues. The germline V and J ends were trimmed by 6 bases and 0 bases, with 12 bases remaining between them. The CDR3 protein is CASSLTGNSYNEQFF. The CDR3 DNA follows: TGCGCCAGCAGTCTTACAGGGAACTCCTACAATGAGCAGTTCTTC.

The chain combines TRBV6-2 or TRBV6-3 with TRBJ1-5; 7 bases agree with TRBD1. Per the germline V gene, CDR1 is MNHEY and CDR2 is SVGEGT. V shed 7 bases, J shed 2 bases, and the junction held 8 bases outside the gene matches. The CDR3 loop spans 15 amino acids. The DNA for the CDR3 is TGTGCCAGCAACCGAAGGGGGCTGGGCAATCAGCCCCAGCATTTT. It encodes CASNRRGLGNQPQHF.

The chain has TRBV20-1 and TRBJ2-7; 9 bases fit TRBD2. Germline loops: CDR1 DFQATT, CDR2 SNEGSKA (reference sequence). The CDR3 is 16 amino acids. V lost 1 base to trimming and J lost 4 bases; unmatched junction nucleotides: 11. The CDR3 here is CSARGMPSGMGYEQYF. The CDR3 DNA is TGCAGTGCTAGAGGAATGCCTAGCGGGATGGGGTACGAGCAGTACTTC.

The CDR3 nucleotides read TGTGCCAGCAGTTCCGACTTGGTAGGAGTCTATGGCTACACCTTC. It yields the protein CASSSDLVGVYGYTF. This chain connects TRBV7-9 to TRBJ1-2, with no clear D. Germline assignment: CDR1 SEHNR and CDR2 FQNEAQ (reference sequence). CDR3 length equals 15 residues. V lost 6 bases, J lost 4 bases, and 18 bases lay in between.

V and J are TRBV14 and TRBJ1-1; D gene uncertain. The V and J ends lost 3 bases and 8 bases respectively, with 7 bases between them. The germline V gene has CDR1 SGHDN and CDR2 FVKESK. This CDR3 contains 11 residues. This CDR3 is CASSHVREAFF. CDR3 nucleotides: TGTGCCAGCAGCCATGTCAGAGAAGCTTTCTTT.

The chain carries TRBV6-5 and TRBJ1-1; D remains unclear. Trimming pared 3 bases from V and 1 base from J, leaving 9 bases between. CDR1 and CDR2 (germline): MNHEY, SVGAGI. The CDR3 totals 14 residues. CDR3 residues: CASSYESGNTEAFF. Written as DNA, the CDR3 is TGTGCCAGCAGTTATGAGTCAGGGAACACTGAAGCTTTCTTT.

The rearrangement uses TRBV7-2 and TRBJ2-1; TRBD2 matches 13 bases. This CDR3 has 16 residues. The germline CDR1 and CDR2 sequences are SGHTA and FQGNSA. V was pared by 1 base and J by 12 bases, with 9 bases of the junction left unmatched. The CDR3 reads CASSLEGGLAGSAQFF. The CDR3 region has the DNA TGTGCCAGCAGCTTAGAGGGGGGACTAGCGGGATCTGCGCAGTTCTTC.

This clonotype was recorded a few times. The J gene is TRBJ1-1, the V gene TRBV13, with a weak D call TRBD1 (5 bases). CDR1 is PRHDT, CDR2 FYEKMQ, per germline (reference sequence). V lost 5 bases and J 5 bases, leaving 15 bases between the germline ends. The CDR3 sequence is 14 residues long. The CDR3 DNA follows: TGTGCCAGCAGCGGGTACAGGCTTGGAACTGAAGCTTTCTTT. Amino acids: CASSGYRLGTEAFF.

The rearrangement joins TRBV21-1 to TRBJ1-5; the DNA was not compared with TRBD1, the D call given in the table. TRBV21-1 is a pseudogene. The CDR3 has 14 amino acids. CDR3 sequence reads: CASSIAEGDRPQHF. As DNA, the CDR3 is TGTGCCAGCAGCATAGCCGAGGGGGACAGACCGCAGCATTTT.

The sample holds a few counts of this clonotype. V and J are TRBV3-1 and TRBJ2-1, with TRBD1 matching 9 bases. The V segment lost 4 bases and the J segment 8 bases; nucleotides outside the gene matches: 9. Germline CDR1 and CDR2: LGHDT and YNNKEL (reference sequence). The CDR3 runs 15 residues. In DNA, the CDR3 is TGTGCCAGCAGCCGGGCCGGGACAGGGTTGTATGAGCAGTTCTTC. It is translated as CASSRAGTGLYEQFF.

The chain employs TRBV4-2 and TRBJ2-1; D remains unclear. The CDR3 has 14 residues. Trimming stripped 0 bases from V and 5 bases from J, with 8 bases between. Germline V lookup: CDR1 LGHNA, CDR2 YNFKEQ. CDR3 protein: CASSQDLQDNEQFF. In DNA, the CDR3 is TGTGCCAGCAGCCAAGACCTCCAGGACAATGAGCAGTTCTTC.

This clonotype was counted a single time. Here the CDR3 reads CSARGGTAGSQYF. The CDR3 bases are TGCAGTGCTAGAGGGGGGACCGCCGGGTCCCAGTACTTC. V and J are TRBV20-1 and TRBJ2-7; D is perhaps TRBD1 or TRBD2 (5 bases each). The V and J ends lost 1 base and 10 bases respectively, with 17 bases between them. CDR1 is DFQATT, CDR2 SNEGSKA, per germline (reference sequence). The CDR3 is 13 residues long.

In its sample, this clonotype was seen a few times. The gene calls are TRBV4-2 and TRBJ2-7, with D possibly matching TRBD2 (5 bases). Per germline, CDR1 LGHNA and CDR2 YNFKEQ. The CDR3 loop spans 15 amino acids. V shed 3 bases and J shed 7 bases, with 19 bases lying between them. The CDR3 DNA sequence: TGTGCCAGCAGCCATAAGGCGTCAGACTACAATGAGCAGTACTTC. Its translation: CASSHKASDYNEQYF.

This rearrangement joins TRBV7-2 to TRBJ1-2, with no clear D. The CDR3 runs 14 residues. The germline V gene encodes CDR1 SGHTA and CDR2 FQGNSA. The V end lost 5 bases, the J end lost 2 bases, and 12 bases lay between the germline ends. CDR3 in amino acids: CASSIRALNYGYTF. CDR3 nucleotides: TGTGCCAGCAGCATCCGGGCCTTAAACTATGGCTACACCTTC.

The chain couples TRBV6-6 to TRBJ1-1, with D perhaps TRBD1 (6 bases). The CDR3 is made up of 15 amino acids. Germline V gives CDR1 MNHNY, CDR2 SVGAGI (reference sequence). Deletions cut 0 bases from V and 3 bases from J, with 11 bases between. The CDR3 bases are TGTGCCAGCAGTTACTCGGGCAGGGGACACACTGAAGCTTTCTTT. Protein: CASSYSGRGHTEAFF.